A selection of T cell receptor beta chains follows, all from one sample in a study of blood T cells in healthy people across ages. TCRdb ran MiXCR on the 5' RACE reads and lists one entry per CDR3 protein. There are 850,000 to 1,000,000 distinct CDR3 sequences in the sample; under 50% occur only once, and roughly an eighth lies in the top ten. Sequencing was performed on blood. These receptors were collected from a man aged 25 to 40 in good health. The CDR3 runs from the conserved cysteine through the conserved F or W. The order of the fields is CDR3 length, J gene, D gene, clone size, V gene, CDR3 DNA, CDR3 protein. D genes are given only for firm matches. Not every row has a clone size; where given, it reads once, few, many or a size class.

cdr3_length: 14; j_call: TRBJ2-7; d_call: .; clone_size: many; v_call: TRBV12-3/TRBV12-4; cdr3_nt: TGTGCCAGCAGTTTAGACATAAGGTTCTACGAGCAGTACTTC; cdr3_aa: CASSLDIRFYEQYF
cdr3_length: 14; j_call: TRBJ2-3; d_call: TRBD1; clone_size: .; v_call: TRBV6-1; cdr3_nt: TGTGCCAGCATCCCGGGACAGGGGGCATATACGCAGTATTTT; cdr3_aa: CASIPGQGAYTQYF
cdr3_length: 15; j_call: TRBJ2-5; d_call: TRBD2; clone_size: .; v_call: TRBV3-1; cdr3_nt: TGTGCCAGCAGCCGACCTAGCGGAATCCAAGAGACCCAGTACTTC; cdr3_aa: CASSRPSGIQETQYF
cdr3_length: 16; j_call: TRBJ2-3; d_call: .; clone_size: many; v_call: TRBV4-2; cdr3_nt: TGTGCCAGCAGCCAAGATCGGAACGACCACACAGATACGCAGTATTTT; cdr3_aa: CASSQDRNDHTDTQYF
cdr3_length: 13; j_call: TRBJ1-2; d_call: .; clone_size: few; v_call: TRBV7-9; cdr3_nt: TGTGCCAGCAGCTCAACAGGGTACTATGGCTACACCTTC; cdr3_aa: CASSSTGYYGYTF
cdr3_length: 13; j_call: TRBJ2-5; d_call: .; clone_size: .; v_call: TRBV20-1; cdr3_nt: TGCAGCCCAGGACGGCCGACCCCAGAGACCCAGTACTTC; cdr3_aa: CSPGRPTPETQYF
cdr3_length: 13; j_call: TRBJ1-5; d_call: TRBD1; clone_size: .; v_call: TRBV6-1; cdr3_nt: TGTGCCAGCAGGACAGGGTTGGGTCAGCCCCAGCATTTT; cdr3_aa: CASRTGLGQPQHF
cdr3_length: 14; j_call: TRBJ1-5; d_call: TRBD1; clone_size: few; v_call: TRBV29-1; cdr3_nt: TGCAGCGTTTCGGCCGACAGGGACATGCAGCCCCAGCATTTT; cdr3_aa: CSVSADRDMQPQHF
cdr3_length: 13; j_call: TRBJ2-4; d_call: .; clone_size: .; v_call: TRBV7-9; cdr3_nt: TGTGCCAGCAGCTTTCCGGACGGGGTTCAGCAGTACTTC; cdr3_aa: CASSFPDGVQQYF
cdr3_length: 13; j_call: TRBJ2-5; d_call: .; clone_size: few; v_call: TRBV7-9; cdr3_nt: TGTGCCAGCAGCTTAATGGGCGGCAATGAGCAGTACTTC; cdr3_aa: CASSLMGGNEQYF
cdr3_length: 13; j_call: TRBJ2-7; d_call: .; clone_size: few; v_call: TRBV7-4; cdr3_nt: TGTGCCAGCAGCTTAGAGGTTGCGAACGAGCAGTACTTC; cdr3_aa: CASSLEVANEQYF
cdr3_length: 15; j_call: TRBJ1-1; d_call: .; clone_size: few; v_call: TRBV20-1; cdr3_nt: TGCAGTGCTACAGACATACGACAGCTGAACACTGAAGCTTTCTTT; cdr3_aa: CSATDIRQLNTEAFF
cdr3_length: 15; j_call: TRBJ2-3; d_call: .; clone_size: few; v_call: TRBV24-1; cdr3_nt: TGTGCCACCAGTGATTTGTCGGGGGGCACAGATACGCAGTATTTT; cdr3_aa: CATSDLSGGTDTQYF
cdr3_length: 11; j_call: TRBJ2-3; d_call: .; clone_size: .; v_call: TRBV7-2; cdr3_nt: TGTGCCAGCAGCCAACTAGGGCCGCAGTATTTT; cdr3_aa: CASSQLGPQYF
cdr3_length: 15; j_call: TRBJ2-5; d_call: TRBD1; clone_size: .; v_call: TRBV7-9; cdr3_nt: TGTGCCAGCAGCTCCAGACAGGGGCGCCAAGAGACCCAGTACTTC; cdr3_aa: CASSSRQGRQETQYF
cdr3_length: 16; j_call: TRBJ2-3; d_call: TRBD2; clone_size: few; v_call: TRBV5-1; cdr3_nt: TGCGCCAGCAGCTTGCGGGCTAGCGGCCCCACAGATACGCAGTATTTT; cdr3_aa: CASSLRASGPTDTQYF
cdr3_length: 16; j_call: TRBJ2-3; d_call: TRBD2; clone_size: .; v_call: TRBV20-1; cdr3_nt: TGCAGTGCTGGATCGTCGGGACTAGGATTCGCAGATACGCAGTATTTT; cdr3_aa: CSAGSSGLGFADTQYF
cdr3_length: 13; j_call: TRBJ2-5; d_call: .; clone_size: .; v_call: TRBV20-1; cdr3_nt: TGCAGTGCTGGACCTTGGAGCGTAGAGACCCAGTACTTC; cdr3_aa: CSAGPWSVETQYF
cdr3_length: 14; j_call: TRBJ2-1; d_call: .; clone_size: few; v_call: TRBV4-1; cdr3_nt: TGCGCCAGCAGCCAGACGGAGGCCTACAATGAGCAGTTCTTC; cdr3_aa: CASSQTEAYNEQFF
cdr3_length: 10; j_call: TRBJ2-5; d_call: .; clone_size: few; v_call: TRBV6-6; cdr3_nt: TGTGCCAGCAGTCAGGGGACCCAGTACTTC; cdr3_aa: CASSQGTQYF
cdr3_length: 13; j_call: TRBJ2-3; d_call: .; clone_size: .; v_call: TRBV29-1; cdr3_nt: TGCAGCGCCGAAAGGGCAGACACAGATACGCAGTATTTT; cdr3_aa: CSAERADTDTQYF
cdr3_length: 20; j_call: TRBJ2-3; d_call: TRBD2; clone_size: .; v_call: TRBV20-1; cdr3_nt: TGCAGTGCTAGAGATACCATGGGGAGGGTTGAAGGGGTGAGCACAGATACGCAGTATTTT; cdr3_aa: CSARDTMGRVEGVSTDTQYF
cdr3_length: 14; j_call: TRBJ2-1; d_call: .; clone_size: .; v_call: TRBV5-1; cdr3_nt: TGCGCCAGCAGCTTCCAGGCCTCCTACAATGAGCAGTTCTTC; cdr3_aa: CASSFQASYNEQFF